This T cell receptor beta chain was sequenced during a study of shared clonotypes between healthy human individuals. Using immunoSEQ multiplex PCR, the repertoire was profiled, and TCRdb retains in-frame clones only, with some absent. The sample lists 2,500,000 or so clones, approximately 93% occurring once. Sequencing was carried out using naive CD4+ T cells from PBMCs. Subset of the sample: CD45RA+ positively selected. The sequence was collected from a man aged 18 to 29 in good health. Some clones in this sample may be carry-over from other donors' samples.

CDR3 DNA: TGTGCCAGCACCCGAATAGGGGTTACCTATGGCTACACCTTC. Residues: CASTRIGVTYGYTF. The chain is built from TRBV6-1 and TRBJ1-2, with D perhaps matching TRBD1 (5 bases). Trimming cost V 7 bases and J 4 bases, with 16 bases left between them. CDR3 size: 14 residues. CDR1 MNHNS and CDR2 SASEGT come from the germline V gene.